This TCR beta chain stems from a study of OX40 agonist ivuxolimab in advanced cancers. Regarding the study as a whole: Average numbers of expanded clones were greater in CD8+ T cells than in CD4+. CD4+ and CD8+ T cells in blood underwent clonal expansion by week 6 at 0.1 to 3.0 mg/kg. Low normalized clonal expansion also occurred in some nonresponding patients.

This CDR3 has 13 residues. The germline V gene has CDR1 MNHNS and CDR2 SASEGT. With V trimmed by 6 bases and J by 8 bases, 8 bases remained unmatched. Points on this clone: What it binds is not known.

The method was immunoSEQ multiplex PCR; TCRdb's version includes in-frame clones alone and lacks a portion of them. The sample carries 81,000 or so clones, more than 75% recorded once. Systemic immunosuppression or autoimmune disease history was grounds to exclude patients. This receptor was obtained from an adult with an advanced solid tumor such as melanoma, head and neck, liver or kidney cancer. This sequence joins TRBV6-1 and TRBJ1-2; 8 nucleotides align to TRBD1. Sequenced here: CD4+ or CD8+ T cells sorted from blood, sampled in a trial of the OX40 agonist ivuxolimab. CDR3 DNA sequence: TGTGCCAGCAGATCGGACAGGGTGAGGGGCTACACCTTC. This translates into CASRSDRVRGYTF.